This T cell receptor beta chain appears in the sequencing data of a study of PD-L1 blockade in urothelial cancer. Study at large: The patients first took atezolizumab in about 2014, receiving 1,200 mg intravenously every 3 weeks. Median T cell yield from blood was roughly 140,000. Blood was analyzed 3 weeks (second dose) and 6 weeks after treatment start.

Data came from immunoSEQ multiplex PCR; TCRdb stores just in-frame clones and leaves some out. The profile shows about 100,000 clones, 90% to 95% of them singletons. The V and J ends lost 4 bases and 5 bases, in that order; junction bases with no gene match: 11. Looked up from germline, CDR1 is SGHTS and CDR2 is YDEGEE. The CDR3 has 16 residues. V usage is TRBV5-8 and J usage is TRBJ1-4; 7 positions agree with TRBD1. Sequences were derived from PBMCs, sampled around atezolizumab (anti-PD-L1) treatment. This receptor was identified in a woman of 80 years or more with urothelial cancer. The CDR3 spells CASSPGTGVGNEKLFF. Here the CDR3 DNA reads TGTGCCAGCAGCCCGGGCACAGGGGTCGGGAATGAAAAACTGTTTTTT.